This TCR beta chain was sequenced during a study of blood T cell repertoires in COVID-19. Study-level background: Sites in the United States, Italy and Spain provided acute and convalescent COVID-19 samples. PBMCs, B-cell-depleted T cells, or T cells were the source of the cDNA or gDNA that made up the material.

TCRdb's table, derived via immunoSEQ multiplex PCR, lists solely in-frame clones and lacks some. The sample consists of more than 250,000 clones, over 75% of them appearing once. Germline CDR1 reads LNHDA; CDR2 reads SQIVND (reference sequence). The V gene lost 4 bases and the J gene lost 3 bases, with 15 bases spanning the gap. The CDR3 is made up of 15 amino acids. Membership in each cohort depended on participant-reported clinical history. The sequencing sample was made of PBMCs or T cells enriched from blood (not recorded which). This rearrangement joins TRBV19 to TRBJ1-2, with D hard to call. This clonotype was sampled from a man in his thirties or forties who had recovered from COVID-19. In nucleotides, the CDR3 is TGTGCCAGTAGTACCCCTGGTTCAGGTTACTATGGCTACACCTTC. As protein: CASSTPGSGYYGYTF.